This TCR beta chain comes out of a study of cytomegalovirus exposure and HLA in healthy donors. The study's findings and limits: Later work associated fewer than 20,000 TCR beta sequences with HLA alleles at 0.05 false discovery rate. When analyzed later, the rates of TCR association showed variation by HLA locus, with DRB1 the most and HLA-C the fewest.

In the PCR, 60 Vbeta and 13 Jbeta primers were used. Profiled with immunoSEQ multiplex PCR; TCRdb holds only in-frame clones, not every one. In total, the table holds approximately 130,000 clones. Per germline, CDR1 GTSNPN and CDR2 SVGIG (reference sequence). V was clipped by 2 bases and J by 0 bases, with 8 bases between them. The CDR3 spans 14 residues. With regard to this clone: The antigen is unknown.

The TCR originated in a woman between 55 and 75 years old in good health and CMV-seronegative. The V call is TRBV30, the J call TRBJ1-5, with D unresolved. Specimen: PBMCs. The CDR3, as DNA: TGTGCCTGGAGTTCAGTGGCTAGCAATCAGCCCCAGCATTTT. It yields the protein CAWSSVASNQPQHF.